These T cell receptor beta chains were read from a single sample in a study of T cell changes during pregnancy in multiple sclerosis. Clones were read by immunoSEQ multiplex PCR, and TCRdb kept only the in-frame ones, dropping some. The table includes tens of thousands of clones, around 92% detected once. The sample was CD4+ T cells from peripheral blood mononuclear cells, taken in the third trimester of pregnancy. The receptor set was obtained from a female donor with multiple sclerosis, enrolled in a pregnancy study. Each CDR3 is given with its conserved first and last residue. Fields, in order: D gene, clone size, V gene, J gene, CDR3 DNA, CDR3 protein. The D gene is left open where the match is weak. Clone size is stated in some rows and not others, as once, few, many or a class when expanded.

d_gene: .; abundance: .; v_gene: TRBV5-4; j_gene: TRBJ2-7; CDR3nt: TGTGCCAGCAGCGGTACAGGGTTAAGTCAGGCAGCGCAGTACTTC; CDR3aa: CASSGTGLSQAAQYF
d_gene: .; abundance: .; v_gene: TRBV5-6; j_gene: TRBJ1-1; CDR3nt: TGTGCCAGCAGCTTGGCGGCGGGGGCCGCTGAAGCTTTCTTT; CDR3aa: CASSLAAGAAEAFF
d_gene: .; abundance: .; v_gene: TRBV5-5; j_gene: TRBJ1-3; CDR3nt: TGTGCCAGCAGCTTGATGAATAGAGGAAACACCATATATTTT; CDR3aa: CASSLMNRGNTIYF
d_gene: TRBD1; abundance: .; v_gene: TRBV19; j_gene: TRBJ1-5; CDR3nt: TGTGCCAGTAGTACGGACAGGGATCAGCCCCAGCATTTT; CDR3aa: CASSTDRDQPQHF
d_gene: TRBD1; abundance: .; v_gene: TRBV2; j_gene: TRBJ2-3; CDR3nt: TGTGCCAGCAGGGTAGGACAGGGTAGGGGCACAGATACGCAGTATTTT; CDR3aa: CASRVGQGRGTDTQYF
d_gene: .; abundance: .; v_gene: TRBV4-1; j_gene: TRBJ1-5; CDR3nt: TGCGCCAGCAGCCAAGAGTCGGTCGCCCTTAGCAATCAGCCCCAGCATTTT; CDR3aa: CASSQESVALSNQPQHF
d_gene: .; abundance: .; v_gene: TRBV10-3; j_gene: TRBJ2-2; CDR3nt: TGTGCCATCGGGAGGGGGGACAACACCGGGGAGCTGTTTTTT; CDR3aa: CAIGRGDNTGELFF
d_gene: TRBD2; abundance: .; v_gene: TRBV10-1; j_gene: TRBJ2-7; CDR3nt: TGCGCCAGCAGGGGACTAGCGGCTAACGAGCAGTACTTC; CDR3aa: CASRGLAANEQYF
d_gene: TRBD2; abundance: .; v_gene: TRBV9; j_gene: TRBJ2-5; CDR3nt: TGTGCCAGCAGTAATAGCGGGGGAATTAGGGAGACCCAGTACTTC; CDR3aa: CASSNSGGIRETQYF
d_gene: .; abundance: .; v_gene: TRBV9; j_gene: TRBJ2-1; CDR3nt: TGTGCCAGCAGCGTAGGACAGATACCCTACAATGAGCAGTTCTTC; CDR3aa: CASSVGQIPYNEQFF
d_gene: .; abundance: .; v_gene: TRBV6-6; j_gene: TRBJ1-3; CDR3nt: TGTGCCAGCACCAACGCGGTGACTGGAAACACCATATATTTT; CDR3aa: CASTNAVTGNTIYF
d_gene: .; abundance: .; v_gene: TRBV18; j_gene: TRBJ2-2; CDR3nt: TGTGCCAGCTCACCGACAGGAGACGGGGAGCTGTTTTTT; CDR3aa: CASSPTGDGELFF
d_gene: .; abundance: .; v_gene: TRBV6-1; j_gene: TRBJ2-1; CDR3nt: TGTGCCAGCAGTGAAAGGGGTCGGGGGACGTTCTACAATGAGCAGTTCTTC; CDR3aa: CASSERGRGTFYNEQFF
d_gene: .; abundance: .; v_gene: TRBV25-1; j_gene: TRBJ1-5; CDR3nt: TGTGCCAGCAGTGACTCCGTCCCGGGGAATCAGCCCCAGCATTTT; CDR3aa: CASSDSVPGNQPQHF
d_gene: .; abundance: .; v_gene: TRBV5-1; j_gene: TRBJ2-5; CDR3nt: TGCGCCAGCAGCTTGTCGCCTAAAGAGACCCAGTACTTC; CDR3aa: CASSLSPKETQYF
d_gene: TRBD2; abundance: .; v_gene: TRBV7-9; j_gene: TRBJ2-3; CDR3nt: TGTGCCAGCAGCCCCCGGACTAGCGGAGGCACAGATACGCAGTATTTT; CDR3aa: CASSPRTSGGTDTQYF
d_gene: .; abundance: .; v_gene: TRBV4-2; j_gene: TRBJ2-7; CDR3nt: TGTGCCAGCAGCCAAGGGGGGGTGTCGGGGGATGAGCAGTACTTC; CDR3aa: CASSQGGVSGDEQYF
d_gene: .; abundance: .; v_gene: TRBV30; j_gene: TRBJ1-2; CDR3nt: TGTGCCTGGAGTCCCCAGGGGAACTATGGCTACACCTTC; CDR3aa: CAWSPQGNYGYTF
d_gene: .; abundance: .; v_gene: TRBV7-2; j_gene: TRBJ1-3; CDR3nt: TGTGCCAGCAGCTTAGGAGTGCCAGGGAATGGGAACACCATATATTTT; CDR3aa: CASSLGVPGNGNTIYF
d_gene: TRBD2; abundance: .; v_gene: TRBV7-7; j_gene: TRBJ2-1; CDR3nt: TGTGCTAGCAGCACAAGGACTAGCGGGGGGGCGGCTGTCAGCGATGAGCAGTTCTTC; CDR3aa: CASSTRTSGGAAVSDEQFF
d_gene: TRBD2; abundance: .; v_gene: TRBV9; j_gene: TRBJ2-2; CDR3nt: TGTGCCACAATAGCGGGGACGAACACCGGGGAGCTGTTTTTT; CDR3aa: CATIAGTNTGELFF
d_gene: TRBD2; abundance: .; v_gene: TRBV19; j_gene: TRBJ2-3; CDR3nt: TGTGCCAGTAGTATTAACCTAGCGGGCGCAGATACGCAGTATTTT; CDR3aa: CASSINLAGADTQYF
d_gene: TRBD2; abundance: .; v_gene: TRBV2; j_gene: TRBJ2-2; CDR3nt: TGTGCCCTGGGGACTAGCGGAGCCAAAGCCACCGGGGAGCTGTTTTTT; CDR3aa: CALGTSGAKATGELFF
d_gene: .; abundance: .; v_gene: TRBV6-4; j_gene: TRBJ2-4; CDR3nt: TGTGCCAGCAGTGATATGGGGACATCCGTTTTAGCCAAAAACATTCAGTACTTC; CDR3aa: CASSDMGTSVLAKNIQYF
d_gene: .; abundance: .; v_gene: TRBV27; j_gene: TRBJ1-1; CDR3nt: TGTGCCAGCTCACCTCCGCCCGGGGGTCGCACGAACACTGAAGCTTTCTTT; CDR3aa: CASSPPPGGRTNTEAFF
d_gene: TRBD2; abundance: .; v_gene: TRBV5-1; j_gene: TRBJ2-5; CDR3nt: TGCGCCAGCCGGTCTCGCGGGGGGTCCCAAGAGACCCAGTACTTC; CDR3aa: CASRSRGGSQETQYF
d_gene: TRBD1; abundance: once; v_gene: TRBV5-4; j_gene: TRBJ1-3; CDR3nt: TGTGCCAGCAGCATTTCAGGGGGCAGGCACTCTGGAAACACCATATATTTT; CDR3aa: CASSISGGRHSGNTIYF
d_gene: .; abundance: once; v_gene: TRBV28; j_gene: TRBJ1-2; CDR3nt: TGTGCCAGCAGTTTACCCCCAGGTTATGGCTACACCTTC; CDR3aa: CASSLPPGYGYTF
d_gene: .; abundance: .; v_gene: TRBV21-1; j_gene: TRBJ1-3; CDR3nt: TGTGCCCCTAAGGAGGGGTCAAGGTCTGGAAACACCATATATTTT; CDR3aa: CAPKEGSRSGNTIYF
d_gene: .; abundance: once; v_gene: TRBV10-3; j_gene: TRBJ2-7; CDR3nt: TGTGCCACCGGCGTCCCCCTAATGGGAGGGGGGAGCGAGCAGTACTTC; CDR3aa: CATGVPLMGGGSEQYF
d_gene: TRBD2; abundance: .; v_gene: TRBV25-1; j_gene: TRBJ2-3; CDR3nt: TGTGCCAGCAGTGAAGTTGGGGCGGGGGGAACAGATACGCAGTATTTT; CDR3aa: CASSEVGAGGTDTQYF
d_gene: .; abundance: .; v_gene: TRBV7-2; j_gene: TRBJ1-3; CDR3nt: TGTGCCAGCAGTCCTGACGGAGTTTTCTCTGGAAACACCATATATTTT; CDR3aa: CASSPDGVFSGNTIYF
d_gene: .; abundance: once; v_gene: TRBV27; j_gene: TRBJ2-5; CDR3nt: TGTGCCAGCCGGGACTCCTTCCAAGAGACCCAGTACTTC; CDR3aa: CASRDSFQETQYF
d_gene: .; abundance: .; v_gene: TRBV5-4; j_gene: TRBJ1-2; CDR3nt: TGTGCCAGCAGCTTGGACGGGAACTATGGCTACACCTTC; CDR3aa: CASSLDGNYGYTF
d_gene: .; abundance: .; v_gene: TRBV9; j_gene: TRBJ2-2; CDR3nt: TGTGCCAGCAGCGTAGCGACCGGGGAGCTGTTTTTT; CDR3aa: CASSVATGELFF
d_gene: TRBD2; abundance: .; v_gene: TRBV5-4; j_gene: TRBJ2-7; CDR3nt: TGTGCCAGCAGCGAGGGACTAGCGGGGGGGCCTTCCCACGAGCAGTACTTC; CDR3aa: CASSEGLAGGPSHEQYF
d_gene: .; abundance: .; v_gene: TRBV27; j_gene: TRBJ1-5; CDR3nt: TGTGCCAGCAGTTTATCGGGGGGGCGGCAGCCCCAGCATTTT; CDR3aa: CASSLSGGRQPQHF
d_gene: .; abundance: .; v_gene: TRBV7-8; j_gene: TRBJ1-1; CDR3nt: TGTGCCAGCAGCGCGGGGAGGTCAGGAAGCTTTGAAGCTTTCTTT; CDR3aa: CASSAGRSGSFEAFF
d_gene: TRBD1; abundance: .; v_gene: TRBV7-3; j_gene: TRBJ2-7; CDR3nt: TGTGCCAGCAGCGCGGGACAGGGAATGGGCTCCTACGAGCAGTACTTC; CDR3aa: CASSAGQGMGSYEQYF
d_gene: .; abundance: .; v_gene: TRBV5-1; j_gene: TRBJ1-3; CDR3nt: TGCGCCAGCAGCCCTGCTACTGGAAACACCATATATTTT; CDR3aa: CASSPATGNTIYF
d_gene: .; abundance: .; v_gene: TRBV11-2; j_gene: TRBJ2-1; CDR3nt: TGTGCCAGCAGCTTAGGTCCAGGGGCGATGCGACATCTTTACAATGAGCAGTTCTTC; CDR3aa: CASSLGPGAMRHLYNEQFF
d_gene: TRBD2; abundance: .; v_gene: TRBV10-3; j_gene: TRBJ2-3; CDR3nt: TGTGCCATCAGTTCCCCCAGCGGGGGTACAGATACGCAGTATTTT; CDR3aa: CAISSPSGGTDTQYF
d_gene: TRBD2; abundance: .; v_gene: TRBV7-2; j_gene: TRBJ2-1; CDR3nt: TGTGCCAGCAGCATATTAGCGGGGGGCTACAATGAGCAGTTCTTC; CDR3aa: CASSILAGGYNEQFF
d_gene: .; abundance: .; v_gene: TRBV7-3; j_gene: TRBJ1-1; CDR3nt: TGTGCCAGCAGCTTAAAGGGAGGGGGGTCGGGCACTGAAGCTTTCTTT; CDR3aa: CASSLKGGGSGTEAFF
d_gene: .; abundance: .; v_gene: TRBV21-1; j_gene: TRBJ1-5; CDR3nt: TGTGCCAGCAGCACCATCGTTCAGGGGATCAATCAGCCCCAGCATTTT; CDR3aa: CASSTIVQGINQPQHF
d_gene: .; abundance: .; v_gene: TRBV6-1; j_gene: TRBJ1-5; CDR3nt: TGTGCCAGCAGTGAAGGAGGCAGAGGCAATCAGCCCCAGCATTTT; CDR3aa: CASSEGGRGNQPQHF
d_gene: .; abundance: once; v_gene: TRBV29-1; j_gene: TRBJ2-7; CDR3nt: TGCAGCGCAGGGAATTCAGACGAGCAGTACTTC; CDR3aa: CSAGNSDEQYF
d_gene: .; abundance: .; v_gene: TRBV6-5; j_gene: TRBJ2-2; CDR3nt: TGTGCCAGCAGTTACTTTCCAGTGAACACCGGGGAGCTGTTTTTT; CDR3aa: CASSYFPVNTGELFF
d_gene: TRBD1; abundance: .; v_gene: TRBV10-3; j_gene: TRBJ1-5; CDR3nt: TGTGCCATCAGTTCCCAGGGGGCGCCTCCCCAGCCCCAGCATTTT; CDR3aa: CAISSQGAPPQPQHF
d_gene: .; abundance: .; v_gene: TRBV6-1; j_gene: TRBJ1-1; CDR3nt: TGTGCCAGCAGTGAACGAGGAGAAGCTTTCTTT; CDR3aa: CASSERGEAFF
d_gene: .; abundance: .; v_gene: TRBV4-1; j_gene: TRBJ2-5; CDR3nt: TGCGCCAGCAGCCAAGATCCATCTAGGCCGGAGACCCAGTACTTC; CDR3aa: CASSQDPSRPETQYF
d_gene: .; abundance: .; v_gene: TRBV9; j_gene: TRBJ2-3; CDR3nt: TGTGCCAGCAGCGCCGGGTCCCGCAGCACAGATACGCAGTATTTT; CDR3aa: CASSAGSRSTDTQYF
d_gene: TRBD2; abundance: .; v_gene: TRBV7-3; j_gene: TRBJ2-6; CDR3nt: TGTGCCAGCAGCTTACCGGAAAGGGGACTACTAGATCGCTACTCTGGGGCCAACGTCCTGACTTTC; CDR3aa: CASSLPERGLLDRYSGANVLTF
d_gene: TRBD2; abundance: .; v_gene: TRBV5-1; j_gene: TRBJ2-3; CDR3nt: TGCGCCAGCAGCTTGGGCAGGTCTAGCGGGGAAATAGATACGCAGTATTTT; CDR3aa: CASSLGRSSGEIDTQYF